This T cell receptor (beta chain) was captured by sequencing in a study of blood T cell repertoires in COVID-19. Overall study context: In each case, the material was cDNA or gDNA derived from T cells, B-cell-depleted T cells, or PBMCs.

This clone was counted a few times. Trimming removed 0 bases at V and 6 bases at J, with 12 bases between. The CDR3 totals 15 residues. Germline lookup yields CDR1 SGHRS and CDR2 YFSETQ. Sequenced by immunoSEQ multiplex PCR; TCRdb stores in-frame clones only, minus some. The data show tens of thousands of clones, about 88% seen once. The sequencing sample was made of PBMCs or T cells enriched from blood (not recorded which). The chain has TRBV5-1 and TRBJ2-2, with a weak D call TRBD2 (6 bases). This sequence was found in a woman in her thirties or forties who had recovered from COVID-19. The CDR3 DNA sequence: TGCGCCAGCAGCTTGGCCGGAGGGAAGGCCGGGGAGCTGTTTTTT. It translates to CASSLAGGKAGELFF.